The 2 T cell receptor beta chains listed next were all sequenced from one sample in a study of cytomegalovirus exposure and HLA in healthy donors. A multiplex PCR was run with 60 Vbeta primers and 13 Jbeta primers. Method: immunoSEQ multiplex PCR; TCRdb's copy keeps in-frame clones and lacks some. Altogether some 110,000 clones are present, more than 65% being singletons, with the ten largest covering 3.2%. The source material was PBMCs. The receptors originated from a man younger than 40 in good health and CMV-seronegative.

The genes are TRBV7-2 and TRBJ2-3; D possibly corresponds to TRBD2 (6 bases). CDR3 length: 15 amino acids. V was trimmed by 4 bases and J by 5 bases, leaving 16 bases between them. Germline V gene sequence: CDR1 SGHTA, CDR2 FQGNSA. CDR3 region: CASSSGGSHGDTQYF. CDR3 sequence (DNA): TGTGCCAGCAGCTCCGGGGGATCCCACGGAGATACGCAGTATTTT.

The chain employs TRBV7-3 and TRBJ2-1, with TRBD2 matching 7 bases. This CDR3 is 13 amino acids long. Losses at the gene ends were 8 bases for V and 10 bases for J; bases not matched to a gene: 11. The germline V gene has CDR1 SGHTA and CDR2 FQGTGA. The CDR3 spells CASHGGGTHEQFF. In DNA form, the CDR3 reads TGTGCCAGCCATGGGGGGGGTACGCACGAGCAGTTCTTC.